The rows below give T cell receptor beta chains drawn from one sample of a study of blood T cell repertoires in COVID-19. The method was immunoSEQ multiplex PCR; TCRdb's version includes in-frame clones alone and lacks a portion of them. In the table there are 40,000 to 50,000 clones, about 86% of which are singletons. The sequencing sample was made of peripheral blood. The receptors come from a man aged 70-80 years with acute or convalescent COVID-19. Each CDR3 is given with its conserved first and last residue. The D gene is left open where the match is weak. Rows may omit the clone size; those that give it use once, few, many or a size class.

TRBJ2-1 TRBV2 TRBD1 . TGTGCCAGCAGTGATTCGTGGCAGGGGGCTCGGAATGAGCAGTTCTTC CASSDSWQGARNEQFF
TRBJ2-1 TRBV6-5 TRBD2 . TGTGCCAGCAGTTACTCAGGCGGGAGCTCCTACAATGAGCAGTTCTTC CASSYSGGSSYNEQFF
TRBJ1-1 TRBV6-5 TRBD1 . TGTGCCAGCAGTTACCCGGACAGGGGGCCTGCTTTCTTT CASSYPDRGPAFF
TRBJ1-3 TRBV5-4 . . TGTGCCAGCAGCTTGCTACAGGGCGCAGGAAACACCATATATTTT CASSLLQGAGNTIYF
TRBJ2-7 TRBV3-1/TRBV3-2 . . TGTGCCAGCAGCCAAGAGCTCAACTCCGAGCAGTACTTC CASSQELNSEQYF
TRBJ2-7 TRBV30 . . TGTGCCCGGGGAGGAGCGGGCTACCACGAGCAGTACTTC CARGGAGYHEQYF
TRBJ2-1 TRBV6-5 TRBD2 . TGTGCCAGCAGTTACTCGCTAGCGGGAGATGACTATGAGCAGTTCTTC CASSYSLAGDDYEQFF
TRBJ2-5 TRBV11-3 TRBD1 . TGTGCCAGCAGCTTAGGGGGGACAGCCCAAGAGACCCAGTACTTC CASSLGGTAQETQYF
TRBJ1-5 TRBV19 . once TGTGCCAGTAGTATTGTGGACAGTCCGTCGAATCAGCCCCAGCATTTT CASSIVDSPSNQPQHF
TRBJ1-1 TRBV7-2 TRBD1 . TGTGCCAGCAGGCCGACGGACAGGGCTTTGTACACTGAAGCTTTCTTT CASRPTDRALYTEAFF
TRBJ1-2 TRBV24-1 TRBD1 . TGTGCCACCAGTGAAACAGGGGGTGGCTACACCTTC CATSETGGGYTF
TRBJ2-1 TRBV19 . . TGTGCCAGTACCATCGGGGGTGAGCAGTTCTTC CASTIGGEQFF
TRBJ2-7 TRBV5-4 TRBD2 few TGTGCCAGCAGCATGGGTCGGGGGGGACTCTACGAGCAGTACTTC CASSMGRGGLYEQYF
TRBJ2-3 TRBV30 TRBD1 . TGTGCCTGGGCGACAGGGAACACAGATACGCAGTATTTT CAWATGNTDTQYF
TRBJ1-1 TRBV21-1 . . TGTGCCAGCAGCCGTGCAGGGTGGACTGAAGCTTTCTTT CASSRAGWTEAFF
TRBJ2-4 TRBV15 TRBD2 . TGTGCCACCAGCGGACCGCTTTCAGGGCTAGCGGGGGCGACTCAGTACTTC CATSGPLSGLAGATQYF
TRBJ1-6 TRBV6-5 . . TGTGCCAGCAGCCGGACAGTTAATTCACCCCTCCACTTT CASSRTVNSPLHF
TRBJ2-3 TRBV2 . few TGTGCCAGCAGTCTAACTCGGGCGCAGTATTTT CASSLTRAQYF
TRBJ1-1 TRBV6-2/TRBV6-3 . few TGTGCCAGCAGCACACGGGGGAGTGTCACTGAAGCTTTCTTT CASSTRGSVTEAFF
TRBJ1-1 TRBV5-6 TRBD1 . TGTGCCAGCAGCTTGTGGGCAGGGGGCGAAGCTTTCTTT CASSLWAGGEAFF
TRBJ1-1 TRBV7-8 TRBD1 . TGTGCCAGCAGCTTAGAGGGACAGGAAGCTGAAGCTTTCTTT CASSLEGQEAEAFF
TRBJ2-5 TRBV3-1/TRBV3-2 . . TGTGCCAGCAGCTCAGGGATTCGGGAGACCCAGTACTTC CASSSGIRETQYF
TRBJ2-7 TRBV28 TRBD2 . TGTGCCAGCACTGAAACCCTTAGCGGGGGTTCCTACGAGCAGTACTTC CASTETLSGGSYEQYF
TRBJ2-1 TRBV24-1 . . TGTGCCACCAGTGGTACACCATACAATGAGCAGTTCTTC CATSGTPYNEQFF
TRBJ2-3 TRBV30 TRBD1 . TGTGCCTGGAGTGCTAACAGGGGGTCCGGAGATACGCAGTATTTT CAWSANRGSGDTQYF
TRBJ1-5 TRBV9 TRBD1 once TGTGCCAGATGGGACAGGGTTGGCAATCAGCCCCAGCATTTT CARWDRVGNQPQHF
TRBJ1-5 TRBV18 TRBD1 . TGTGCCAGCTCACCTCCACAGGGGAATAGCAATCAGCCCCAGCATTTT CASSPPQGNSNQPQHF
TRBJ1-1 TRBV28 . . TGTGCCAGCGCACATTCGGAGGGGAAGAAGACTGAAGCTTTCTTT CASAHSEGKKTEAFF
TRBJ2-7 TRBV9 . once TGTGCCAGCAGCGAGGGGGGGGCGAAGGCCTACGAGCAGTACTTC CASSEGGAKAYEQYF
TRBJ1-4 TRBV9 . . TGTGCCAGCAGCGCCCTCGGTATAACTAATGAAAAACTGTTTTTT CASSALGITNEKLFF
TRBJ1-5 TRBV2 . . TGTGCCAGCAGTGTATCGGGGTGGGAGCCCCAGCATTTT CASSVSGWEPQHF
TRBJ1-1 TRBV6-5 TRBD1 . TGTGCCAGCACCGAACCCCCCCCGGGACAGGGGGCTTTCTTT CASTEPPPGQGAFF
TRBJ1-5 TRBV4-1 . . TGCGCCAGCAGCCAAGTACAATTCAAGAATCAGCCCCAGCATTTT CASSQVQFKNQPQHF
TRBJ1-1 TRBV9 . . TGTGCCAGCAGCTATGGGCCCCAGGGCACTGAAGCTTTCTTT CASSYGPQGTEAFF
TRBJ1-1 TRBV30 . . TGTGCCTGGAGCCGGGGGGGGCAGGGGCAAGACACTGAAGCTTTCTTT CAWSRGGQGQDTEAFF